Listed below are T cell receptor beta chains from one sample, sequenced in a study of T cell responses to AZD1222 COVID-19 vaccine. Here immunoSEQ multiplex PCR was the method, and the copy in TCRdb shows in-frame clones only, minus some. The table lists about 120,000 clones, over 75% of them singletons, with roughly 8% in the top ten. This specimen consisted of peripheral blood, obtained on day 0 of AZD1222 vaccination. These receptors were collected from an adult in good health. CDR3s leave out the opening cysteine and the closing phenylalanine or tryptophan. Each record gives: D gene, V gene, CDR3 protein. A D gene is named only where the DNA matches it firmly.

d_call: NA; v_call: TRBV6-5; cdr3_aa: ASRSSGAGGNTIY
d_call: TRBD1; v_call: TRBV2; cdr3_aa: ASSEWGQGSYEQY
d_call: TRBD1; v_call: TRBV19; cdr3_aa: ASTRGGRIDQPQH
d_call: NA; v_call: TRBV15; cdr3_aa: ATSRDRVDGRDSNQPQH
d_call: TRBD1; v_call: TRBV3-1/TRBV3-2; cdr3_aa: ASSERGQVQETQY
d_call: TRBD2; v_call: TRBV27; cdr3_aa: ASTVAGGRWETQY
d_call: NA; v_call: TRBV7-2; cdr3_aa: ASSLGGGLTLLH
d_call: NA; v_call: TRBV5-1; cdr3_aa: ASSLATDWGTDTQY
d_call: NA; v_call: TRBV6-1; cdr3_aa: ASSEARGGQPQH
d_call: TRBD1; v_call: TRBV7-9; cdr3_aa: ASSEQGADSPLH
d_call: NA; v_call: TRBV28; cdr3_aa: ASSRGPSRETQY
d_call: TRBD1; v_call: TRBV3-1/TRBV3-2; cdr3_aa: ASSQSDREAF
d_call: TRBD1; v_call: TRBV6-6; cdr3_aa: ASTEAGTGSYGYT
d_call: TRBD2; v_call: TRBV29-1; cdr3_aa: SARLAGGVDTQY
d_call: NA; v_call: TRBV27; cdr3_aa: ASSPSAQGYEQY
d_call: NA; v_call: TRBV7-9; cdr3_aa: ASSQDTSNYGYT
d_call: NA; v_call: TRBV7-8; cdr3_aa: ASSLGDSEPYGYT
d_call: TRBD1; v_call: TRBV7-3; cdr3_aa: ASSPGQGEGYT
d_call: NA; v_call: TRBV4-1; cdr3_aa: ASSQDTRGWNTEAF
d_call: TRBD2; v_call: TRBV7-2; cdr3_aa: ASSVIAGGLDTQY
d_call: TRBD1; v_call: TRBV5-1; cdr3_aa: ASSSAGTGAPFQETQY
d_call: TRBD2; v_call: TRBV7-9; cdr3_aa: ASFGEGSSYNEQF
d_call: TRBD1; v_call: TRBV5-4; cdr3_aa: ASSPGQGGSPLH
d_call: NA; v_call: TRBV7-9; cdr3_aa: ASSPPSEGRNEQY
d_call: NA; v_call: TRBV3-1/TRBV3-2; cdr3_aa: ASQGGSGTGELF
d_call: TRBD1; v_call: TRBV2; cdr3_aa: ASSLTGGLSPLH
d_call: NA; v_call: TRBV5-6; cdr3_aa: ASSFDIGYEQY
d_call: NA; v_call: TRBV27; cdr3_aa: ASSVERNTEAF
d_call: NA; v_call: TRBV3-1/TRBV3-2; cdr3_aa: ASSQGFQGRSPLH
d_call: TRBD1; v_call: TRBV14; cdr3_aa: ASSQFIRDREPFIYGYT
d_call: TRBD2; v_call: TRBV24-1; cdr3_aa: ATSDGLAGSYNEQF
d_call: NA; v_call: TRBV27; cdr3_aa: ASSPAPGNIQY
d_call: NA; v_call: TRBV7-2; cdr3_aa: ASSLEVNTEAF
d_call: TRBD2; v_call: TRBV18; cdr3_aa: ASSLTSGFAYEQY
d_call: TRBD2; v_call: TRBV5-1; cdr3_aa: ASSDTSGGETQY
d_call: NA; v_call: TRBV5-4; cdr3_aa: ASSLGIFQGLGGYT
d_call: NA; v_call: TRBV27; cdr3_aa: ASSSRKVAF
d_call: TRBD1; v_call: TRBV28; cdr3_aa: ASRSTGEGYNSPLH
d_call: NA; v_call: TRBV2; cdr3_aa: ASSSGQSNQPQH
d_call: TRBD2; v_call: TRBV29-1; cdr3_aa: SVLAGLAYSEQF
d_call: NA; v_call: TRBV5-4; cdr3_aa: ASSQGSGTTTHAGYT
d_call: NA; v_call: TRBV27; cdr3_aa: ASRRVYSNQPQH